The rows below give T cell receptor beta chains drawn from one sample of a study of cytomegalovirus exposure and HLA in healthy donors. Sequencing was performed with immunoSEQ multiplex PCR; in TCRdb, only in-frame clones are kept and a portion is missing. The repertoire holds approximately 88,000 clones, with around four fifths as singletons. The sample taken for sequencing was PBMCs. The receptor source for this set is a male donor in good health and CMV-seronegative. Each CDR3 is given with its conserved first and last residue. D genes are given only for firm matches. The size field is filled for only some rows; it gives once, few, many or a size class.

j_call,v_call,d_call,clone_size,cdr3_nt,cdr3_aa
TRBJ2-3,TRBV27,NA,NA,TGTGCCCGCTCGCGGGGCGCGGGGACAGATACGCAGTATTTT,CARSRGAGTDTQYF
TRBJ2-5,TRBV28,NA,NA,TGTGCCAGCAGTTTTTCCGGACCAGGGGAGACCCAGTACTTC,CASSFSGPGETQYF
TRBJ1-1,TRBV7-2,NA,NA,TGTGCCAGCAGCCCGACAGCGTCCCAAGTCAGTGAAGCTTTCTTT,CASSPTASQVSEAFF
TRBJ2-3,TRBV29-1,TRBD1,few,TGCAGCGTTATACTTCTCACAGGGGGTAAAGCGTGGGTCACAGATACGCAGTATTTT,CSVILLTGGKAWVTDTQYF
TRBJ1-3,TRBV2,NA,NA,TGTGCCAGCAGGCGGGGGGGCGCTGGAAACACCATATATTTT,CASRRGGAGNTIYF
TRBJ1-5,TRBV28,NA,NA,TGTGCCAGCAGTTCCCTCCGGGGTAGTAGCAATCAGCCCCAGCATTTT,CASSSLRGSSNQPQHF
TRBJ1-2,TRBV27,NA,NA,TGTGCCAGCAGTTCGATGATGAGGGGCGCGGGAAGCAACTATGGCTACACCTTC,CASSSMMRGAGSNYGYTF
TRBJ2-1,TRBV18,NA,few,TGTGCCAGCTCACCTCAGGGGAATGAGCAGTTCTTC,CASSPQGNEQFF
TRBJ2-1,TRBV7-9,TRBD1,NA,TGTGCCAGCAGCTTAGTGGGGACAGGGTCCTACAATGAGCAGTTCTTC,CASSLVGTGSYNEQFF
TRBJ1-5,TRBV28,NA,NA,TGTGCCAGCAGTTTATGGGCCGGACAGTATCGGCAGCCCCAGCATTTT,CASSLWAGQYRQPQHF
TRBJ2-4,TRBV5-1,TRBD2,NA,TGCGCCAGCAGCTTGGAGGCTAGCGGTTACAAAAACATTCAGTACTTC,CASSLEASGYKNIQYF
TRBJ1-3,TRBV5-1,TRBD1,NA,TGCGCCAGCAGCTTGGAAGGCGCTGACAGGGGGGGAAACACCATATATTTT,CASSLEGADRGGNTIYF
TRBJ1-1,TRBV29-1,NA,NA,TGCAGCGTTGATAGTCTTGGCACTGAAGCTTTCTTT,CSVDSLGTEAFF
TRBJ1-3,TRBV7-2,TRBD1,NA,TGTGCCAGCAGCACGACAGGGGTAAACACCATATATTTT,CASSTTGVNTIYF
TRBJ1-2,TRBV30,TRBD1,NA,TGTGCCTCCCCAATTCAGGGACAGGGAGTCTATGGCTACACCTTC,CASPIQGQGVYGYTF
TRBJ2-3,TRBV2,TRBD2,NA,TGTGCCAGCAGGCGAGCGGGAGCATCAGATACGCAGTATTTT,CASRRAGASDTQYF
TRBJ2-1,TRBV4-3,TRBD1,NA,TGCGCCAGCAGCCACCACAGGGGGCCGCGCAATGAGCAGTTCTTC,CASSHHRGPRNEQFF
TRBJ1-1,TRBV29-1,NA,once,TGCAGCGTTGACAGAGGCGACACTGAAGCTTTCTTT,CSVDRGDTEAFF
TRBJ1-1,TRBV28,TRBD1,NA,TGTGCCAGCAGTTTTGGGGGCGGGACAGGGGGCGCCACTGAAGCTTTCTTT,CASSFGGGTGGATEAFF
TRBJ2-1,TRBV27,NA,NA,TGTGCCAGCACCACGACCCCGGACAGAAACAATGAGCAGTTCTTC,CASTTTPDRNNEQFF
TRBJ1-4,TRBV4-3,TRBD1,NA,TGCGCCAGCAGCTTTGACAGGGGTGATGCTAATGAAAAACTGTTTTTT,CASSFDRGDANEKLFF
TRBJ1-2,TRBV10-2,NA,once,TGCGCCAGCATTGATGACGGGAAATATAACTATGGCTACACCTTC,CASIDDGKYNYGYTF
TRBJ2-7,TRBV19,TRBD2,NA,TGTGCCAGTAGTATCCTAGCGGGAGGTTCCAACGAGCAGTACTTC,CASSILAGGSNEQYF
TRBJ2-5,TRBV20-1,NA,NA,TGCAGTGGAGGGGGAGAGACCCAGTACTTC,CSGGGETQYF
TRBJ2-7,TRBV25-1,TRBD1,NA,TGTGCCACCATGGGACAGCAGTCCTACGAGCAGTACTTC,CATMGQQSYEQYF
TRBJ2-1,TRBV19,TRBD2,NA,TGTGCCAGTAGTAAAGGAACTAGCGGGAGTGTATACGAGCAGTTCTTC,CASSKGTSGSVYEQFF
TRBJ1-4,TRBV7-3,NA,NA,TGTGCCAGCAGCCGTACAGGGTCTACTAATGAAAAACTGTTTTTT,CASSRTGSTNEKLFF
TRBJ2-2,TRBV19,TRBD2,NA,TGTGCCAGTAGTACAATAGCGGGGTTAAACACCGGGGAGCTGTTTTTT,CASSTIAGLNTGELFF
TRBJ1-1,TRBV29-1,NA,few,TGCAGCGTTGCGGGGGGTGGGGACACTGAAGCTTTCTTT,CSVAGGGDTEAFF
TRBJ2-1,TRBV10-1,NA,NA,TGCGCCAGCAGTGAGGGGCACACCTACAATGAGCAGTTCTTC,CASSEGHTYNEQFF
TRBJ2-7,TRBV30,NA,NA,TGTGCCTGGAGTGTATTGCGAGGGTCTTTTCCCTACGAGCAGTACTTC,CAWSVLRGSFPYEQYF
TRBJ1-1,TRBV7-9,NA,NA,TGTGCCAGCAGCTTAGGGACAGCCACTGAAGCTTTCTTT,CASSLGTATEAFF
TRBJ1-1,TRBV29-1,TRBD1,NA,TGCAGCGTTGCAGGGGGCCAGATGAACACTGAAGCTTTCTTT,CSVAGGQMNTEAFF